The clone carrying this TCR beta chain was observed once. No antigen is known for it. Looked up from germline, CDR1 is SGHTA and CDR2 is FQGNSA. This CDR3 has 15 amino acids. With 4 bases removed from V and 4 bases from J, the gap between germline ends came to 14 bases. Data came from immunoSEQ multiplex PCR; TCRdb stores just in-frame clones and leaves some out. The sample carries 1.4 million or so clones, roughly 98.5% recorded once. This entry belongs to a study of shared clonotypes between healthy human individuals. Findings of the study overall: Estimated clonotype richness was generally higher in naive than memory subsets.

The sample comprised naive CD4+ T cells sorted from blood. The subset denotes: CD45RA+ positively selected. This sequence originates from a man aged 25 to 45 in good health. The chain is built from TRBV7-2 and TRBJ2-1; possible D gene TRBD2, 6 bases. The CDR3 protein is CASSSPRGLYNEQFF. The DNA of the CDR3 is TGTGCCAGCAGCTCCCCTAGGGGACTTTACAATGAGCAGTTCTTC.